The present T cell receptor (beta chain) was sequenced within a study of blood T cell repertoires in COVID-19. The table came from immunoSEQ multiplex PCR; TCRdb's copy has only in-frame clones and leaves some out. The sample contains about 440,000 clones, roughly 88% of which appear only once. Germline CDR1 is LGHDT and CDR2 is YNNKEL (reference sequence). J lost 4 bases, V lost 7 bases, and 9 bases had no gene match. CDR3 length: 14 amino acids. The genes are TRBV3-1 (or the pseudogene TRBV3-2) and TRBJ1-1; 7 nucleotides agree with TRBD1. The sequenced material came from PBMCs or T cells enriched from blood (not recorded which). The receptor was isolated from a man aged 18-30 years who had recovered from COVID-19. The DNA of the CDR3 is TGTGCCAGCACAGGACAGGCCGACGGCACTGAAGCTTTCTTT. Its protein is CASTGQADGTEAFF.